The clone carrying this TCR beta chain was seen a few times. CDR3 length: 14 residues. Germline values: CDR1 SGHAT, CDR2 FQNNGV. The V end lost 2 bases, the J end lost 6 bases, and 8 bases lay between the germline ends. This entry comes from a study of Ad26.COV2.S vaccination and SARS-CoV-2 variants. As for treatment: around 19 received Ad26.COV2.S at low or high dose, single or two shots; about 5 received placebo; per-sample allocation not given. Following the first vaccine or placebo injection, samples were taken on day 63. Generated by immunoSEQ multiplex PCR, the TCRdb table keeps only in-frame clones and is missing some. The sample records 350,000 to 450,000 clones, 83% being singletons.

The sequencing used peripheral blood, collected in a trial of Ad26.COV2.S vaccine versus placebo. This TCR derives from a person aged 18-65 years who received the Ad26.COV2.S COVID-19 vaccine or a placebo. This chain links TRBV11-2 with TRBJ1-6; TRBD1 is a possible D gene (6 bases). CDR3: CASSLRGRNSPLHF. The CDR3, as DNA: TGTGCCAGCAGCTTACGGGGGCGTAATTCACCCCTCCACTTT.